The present TCR beta chain was sequenced within a study of blood T cell repertoires in COVID-19 (dated by TCRdb to the early 2020s). Broadly, across the study: Collaborator samples came from the United States, Italy and Spain and covered acute and convalescent phases of COVID-19. A freely available public database, intended as a resource for researchers studying the immune response to SARS-CoV-2, is where the repertoires were released. Sample metadata almost always included a de-identified subject ID, COVID-19 status, age in years and sex. Samples were obtained from the ongoing ImmuneRACE study (first 160 participants) and from roughly 1,300 subjects provided by 6 global collaborators. Where available, HLA class I and class II types were obtained from metadata supplied by the sample provider rather than from assay-based typing. Subjects who had been exposed to COVID-19, were actively infected with it, or had recovered from it provided the deeply sampled blood TCRbeta repertoires that made up the dataset. The prospective study material was composed of cDNA or gDNA derived from T cells, B-cell-depleted T cells, or PBMCs.

Beyond this particular receptor, the publication reports: How much clinical and demographic metadata was included differed by source and by participant, and the metadata was provided uncurated.

Regarding this clone: This receptor's antigen is unknown. No much larger clone is present one base from it, and per-base qualities are unavailable.

The immunoSEQ Assay, a bias-controlled multiplex PCR, was used to amplify TCRbeta CDR3 regions from genomic DNA. From the authors' description of their analysis: Within the assay, amplification of reference gene primers was used to estimate how many nucleated cells each sample contained. To quantify the absolute abundance of each unique TCRbeta CDR3 rearrangement, sequence reads were collapsed and filtered. For each sample, productive Simpson clonality was calculated by taking the square root of Simpson's diversity index across productive rearrangements. TCRdb retrieved this table from immuneACCESS and kept in-frame rearrangements only. Not all clones are present; in checked studies, unresolved V genes account for under half, and no reason is known for the remainder. The D gene and trimming were derived from the DNA, and the V and J assignments and clone size from that table. For this sample the table gives 4,500 to 5,500 clones, of which roughly 80% were detected only once. The ten top clones hold roughly 12% of the sample.

Collaborating institutions collected whole blood in K2EDTA tubes following their own protocols. For TCRbeta analysis, collaborators shipped samples as frozen whole blood, isolated PBMCs, or DNA extracted from either of those sample types. This clonotype was obtained from a man between 65 and 85 years old with active COVID-19. The specimen sequenced was peripheral blood.

In nucleotides, the sequence is TGTGCCAGCAGGAGCGGGGGGGCCCGGGAGACCCAGTACTTC. It specifies CASRSGGARETQYF. This chain is built from TRBV6-5 and TRBJ2-5; 10 bases in the junction line up with TRBD2. The CDR3 goes from the cysteine to the phenylalanine over 14 residues. Only the CDR3 part of the read is kept: 42 bases, read in frame from the first base. Clipping removes 6 bases from V and 5 bases from J, with 6 as the unmatched junction base count. The germline V gene gives CDR1 as MNHEY and CDR2 as SVGAGI.